This T cell receptor beta chain derives from a study of blood T cell repertoires in COVID-19 (TCRdb year 2020). About the study as a whole: Samples covering the acute and convalescent phases of COVID-19 were provided by collaborators in the United States, Italy and Spain. The dataset comprised deeply sampled blood TCRbeta repertoires from subjects exposed to, actively infected with, or recovered from COVID-19. Sample metadata almost always included a de-identified subject ID, COVID-19 status, age in years and sex. A freely available public database, intended as a resource for researchers studying the immune response to SARS-CoV-2, is where the repertoires were released. The samples were drawn from the first 160 participants of the ongoing ImmuneRACE study and from 1,254 subjects provided by 6 global collaborators. Where available, HLA class I and class II types were obtained from metadata supplied by the sample provider rather than from assay-based typing. The material from the prospective study consisted of cDNA or gDNA derived from T cells, B-cell-depleted T cells, or PBMCs.

V lost 0 bases and J lost 8 bases; the stretch between them is 12 bases long. Measured from the cysteine to the phenylalanine, the CDR3 is 14 residues long. The only DNA kept is the CDR3, 42 bases in frame from the first base. Looking up the germline V gene yields CDR1 SGDLS and CDR2 YYNGEE. Each collaborating institution followed its own protocols to collect whole blood in K2EDTA tubes. For TCRbeta analysis, collaborators shipped samples as frozen whole blood, isolated PBMCs, or DNA extracted from either of those sample types. TCRbeta CDR3 regions were amplified from genomic DNA by means of the immunoSEQ Assay, a bias-controlled multiplex PCR. In the source study's methods: The number of nucleated cells in each sample was estimated from the amplification of reference gene primers within the assay. Sequence reads were collapsed and filtered to measure the absolute abundance of every unique TCRbeta CDR3 rearrangement. For each sample, productive Simpson clonality was calculated as the square root of Simpson's diversity index over productive rearrangements. TCRdb carries this immuneACCESS record with in-frame sequences only. Its versions omit some clonotypes, under half of them owing to an unresolved V gene in the studies checked, with the rest unexplained. That table supplies the V and J calls and clone size; D and trimming were determined from the DNA. The sample table lists around 100,000 clones, around nine tenths of them with a count of one. The top ten constitute approximately 3.1% of the sample.

Study-wide findings and limitations: Clinical and demographic metadata were provided uncurated, with the amount varying by source and participant.

On this clone itself: The target of this receptor is not known. Base qualities were left out, and no much larger clone turns up one base away.

The sequence links TRBV9 to TRBJ2-1; the D segment could be TRBD2, given 5 matching bases. Sequencing was done on a sample of peripheral blood. The clonotype was recovered from a man in his fifties or sixties in a cohort sampled during active COVID-19. CDR3 protein: CASSVVGGLDEQFF. The DNA reads as follows: TGTGCCAGCAGCGTAGTAGGCGGGCTCGATGAGCAGTTCTTC.